The clone carrying this TCR beta chain was found a few times. Its antigen is not known. Germline V lookup: CDR1 ENHRY, CDR2 SYGVKD. CDR3 length equals 13 residues. Trimming removed 3 bases from V and 7 bases from J, with 10 bases in between. The TCRbeta library was prepared with unique molecular identifiers. TCRdb processed the PCR reads anew with MiXCR; each CDR3 protein has one entry. The sample yields fewer than 700,000 distinct CDR3 sequences, around 13% seen once. The data belong to a study of T-cell reconstitution after alpha-beta-depleted transplantation in children. Study outcomes and limitations: Expanded graft clones, several hundred of them, were reportedly the source of alpha-beta T cells about two months after transplant. Diversity of TCRbeta at day 60 was high in some patients, arising from surviving recipient T cells and thymic progenitors. A year had passed since transplant, and T-cell counts and diversity by then came mostly from newly produced T cells.

The receptor was derived from a male patient younger than 18 who had a stem cell transplant for acute myeloid leukemia, so the T cells may come from the graft donor. The material sequenced was PBMCs, mostly from graft donor cells, taken 360 days after TCRalphabeta/CD19-depleted stem cell transplant. This chain joins TRBV10-3 and TRBJ1-5, with D tentatively TRBD1 (5 bases). The CDR3, as DNA: TGTGCCATCAGTGAAAAAAGGGACCAGCCCCAGCATTTT. This sequence encodes CAISEKRDQPQHF.